This T cell receptor (beta chain) was recovered during a study of response to subunit inactivated influenza vaccine. The CDR3 length is 16 residues. Looked up from germline, CDR1 is MNHEY and CDR2 is SMNVEV (reference sequence). V was clipped by 4 bases and J by 0 bases; unmatched bases: 5. TCRdb redid the calling of the RT-PCR reads with MiXCR, one entry per CDR3 protein. The sample lists roughly 550,000 distinct CDR3 sequences; under 30% were seen once. These data were likewise used in another study, on T cells expressing NK-cell markers. From that paper: The TCR beta cDNA came from 5'RACE template switching with UMIs. Sequencing covered eight donors, seven HCMV-seropositive and one seronegative.

J is TRBJ2-3 and V is TRBV27; 9 nucleotides match TRBD2. The origin of this receptor is a man over 45 who received an inactivated influenza vaccine. The specimen comprised CD4+ T cells sorted from PBMCs, sampled 12 days after vaccination. The CDR3 region has the DNA TGTGCCAGCAGTTCTCCGGGACTAGCTAGCACAGATACGCAGTATTTT. Encoded protein: CASSSPGLASTDTQYF.